This record covers a single TCR beta chain. The antigen is not known. The sample comes from a study of T cells in Graves' hyperthyroidism and ophthalmopathy. Amplification yielded TCR beta CDR3 regions, with RNA transcripts as the source. A first-round RT-PCR of the TCR CDR3 used the HTBI primer set. TCRdb ran MiXCR on the multiplex PCR reads and lists one entry per CDR3 protein. The sample holds hundreds of thousands of distinct CDR3 sequences, 35% to 40% seen once. V was trimmed by 7 bases and J by 4 bases, leaving 22 bases between them. The CDR3 contains 16 residues. The germline CDR1 and CDR2 sequences are SEHNR and FQNEAQ (reference sequence). Regarding the study as a whole: Ophthalmopathy stood apart from stable hyperthyroidism in a 13 V-J model.

The sequenced material came from blood. The V gene is TRBV7-9, the J gene TRBJ2-5; the D gene is possibly TRBD1 (7 bases). This sequence originates from a man younger than 35 with Graves' hyperthyroidism. The CDR3 DNA reads TGTGCCAGCACCGACAGTATCAGGGGGGTCCCAGAGACCCAGTACTTC. As protein: CASTDSIRGVPETQYF.